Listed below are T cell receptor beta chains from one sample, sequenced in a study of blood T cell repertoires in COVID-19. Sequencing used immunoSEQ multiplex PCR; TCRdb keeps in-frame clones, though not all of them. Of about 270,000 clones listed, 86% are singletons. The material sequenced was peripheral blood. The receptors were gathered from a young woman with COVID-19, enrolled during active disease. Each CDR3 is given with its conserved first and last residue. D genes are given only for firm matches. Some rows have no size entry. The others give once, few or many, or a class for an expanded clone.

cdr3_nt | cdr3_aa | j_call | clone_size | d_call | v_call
TGTGCCAGCAGCTTCCCTTCGCGGGAGAACTATGGCTACACCTTC | CASSFPSRENYGYTF | TRBJ1-2 | - | - | TRBV7-9
TGCGCCAGCAGCCATGGCCGGGTCCATGGCTACACCTTC | CASSHGRVHGYTF | TRBJ1-2 | - | - | TRBV4-1
TGCGCCACCTCCCCCGGCAGGGCTGGGGCCAACGTCCTGACTTTC | CATSPGRAGANVLTF | TRBJ2-6 | - | - | TRBV5-1
TGTGCCAGCAGCCTCCATGGCCCGTTAACGAAAAGGGAGCTGTTTTTT | CASSLHGPLTKRELFF | TRBJ2-2 | few | - | TRBV3-1/TRBV3-2
TGTGCCAGCAGCTTGGGGGGAGGCACTGAAGCTTTCTTT | CASSLGGGTEAFF | TRBJ1-1 | - | - | TRBV5-8
TGTGCCAGCAGCGGACAGGGGAGCTATGGCTACACCTTC | CASSGQGSYGYTF | TRBJ1-2 | - | TRBD1 | TRBV9
TGCAGCGTTGCTCTAGGACAGGGAGGGCAGCCCCAGCATTTT | CSVALGQGGQPQHF | TRBJ1-5 | - | TRBD1 | TRBV29-1
TGCAGCGCTTCAGGGACCTACGAGCAGTACTTC | CSASGTYEQYF | TRBJ2-7 | - | - | TRBV20-1
TGTGCCAGCAGCCCATCGGGGTCACAAGAGACCCAGTACTTC | CASSPSGSQETQYF | TRBJ2-5 | many | - | TRBV3-1/TRBV3-2
TGCGCCAGCAGTGAGGTAAACTACGAGCAGTACTTC | CASSEVNYEQYF | TRBJ2-7 | - | - | TRBV10-2
TGTGCCAGCAGCCCGGGACTAGCGGCATACAATGAGCAGTTCTTC | CASSPGLAAYNEQFF | TRBJ2-1 | few | TRBD2 | TRBV4-2
TGCGCCAGCAGTTCATCTCAGGGCTTCAACACTGAAGCTTTCTTT | CASSSSQGFNTEAFF | TRBJ1-1 | - | - | TRBV10-1
TGTGCCAGCAGTATCCCCTCCGGGACAGGGGCCCACGAGCAGTACTTC | CASSIPSGTGAHEQYF | TRBJ2-7 | - | TRBD1 | TRBV28
TGTGCCAGCAGCCCGGAGGGGGGGCGGGAGACCCAGTACTTC | CASSPEGGRETQYF | TRBJ2-5 | - | - | TRBV5-8
TGTGCCAGCAGCACACCGGGATACTACGAGCAGTACTTC | CASSTPGYYEQYF | TRBJ2-7 | - | - | TRBV11-1
TGTGCCAGCAGTTTTAGGGGGGGTATGGTTGGGAATCAGCCCCAGCATTTT | CASSFRGGMVGNQPQHF | TRBJ1-5 | - | - | TRBV28
TGTGCCAGCAGTTTATTTCTGGGGGCCGGGACCGGGGAGCTGTTTTTT | CASSLFLGAGTGELFF | TRBJ2-2 | - | - | TRBV28
TGTGCCAGCCTCCGACGGGGGAACTTCTATGGCTACACCTTC | CASLRRGNFYGYTF | TRBJ1-2 | - | - | TRBV6-5
TGTGCCAGCAGTGACGCTACAGGGGTTTACACTGAAGCTTTCTTT | CASSDATGVYTEAFF | TRBJ1-1 | - | TRBD1 | TRBV25-1
TGTGCCAGCAGTGAGCGGAACTACAATGAGCAGTTCTTC | CASSERNYNEQFF | TRBJ2-1 | few | - | TRBV12-3/TRBV12-4
TGTGCCAGCAGCCAGCAACTAGCGTTCTACAATGAGCAGTTCTTC | CASSQQLAFYNEQFF | TRBJ2-1 | - | TRBD2 | TRBV11-2
TGTGCCAGCAGTTTAGGCAGGAACACTGAAGCTTTCTTT | CASSLGRNTEAFF | TRBJ1-1 | - | - | TRBV27
TGTGCCAGCAGCTTGTTCGGCGGCCGGGGGGACATTCAGTACTTC | CASSLFGGRGDIQYF | TRBJ2-4 | - | TRBD2 | TRBV5-8
TGCGCCAGCAGCCTCGACAGGTCTGGCTATGGCTACACCTTC | CASSLDRSGYGYTF | TRBJ1-2 | - | - | TRBV5-1
TGTGCCAGCAGCTTAGACGGTTATTCACCCCTCCACTTT | CASSLDGYSPLHF | TRBJ1-6 | - | - | TRBV7-2
TGTGCCAGCAGCCAGGTCGAGGGGACCCAGTACTTC | CASSQVEGTQYF | TRBJ2-5 | - | - | TRBV3-1/TRBV3-2
TGTGCCAGCAGCTTAAGGAGGGGAAACACTGAAGCTTTCTTT | CASSLRRGNTEAFF | TRBJ1-1 | - | - | TRBV7-2
TGTGCCAGCTCACCGGCATCAGATACGCAGTATTTT | CASSPASDTQYF | TRBJ2-3 | few | - | TRBV18
TGCGCCAGCAGCCCCGGGGGGCCCTACAATGAGCAGTTCTTC | CASSPGGPYNEQFF | TRBJ2-1 | - | - | TRBV10-2
TGCAGCGTTGGGCAGGTTGATAACTATGGCTACACCTTC | CSVGQVDNYGYTF | TRBJ1-2 | - | - | TRBV29-1
TGTGCCAGCAGCGGCCCGGACAGAGTCTATGGCTACACCTTC | CASSGPDRVYGYTF | TRBJ1-2 | - | - | TRBV5-4
TGTGCCAGCAGCGGGGGCAGGGTGAGGAACACTGAAGCTTTCTTT | CASSGGRVRNTEAFF | TRBJ1-1 | - | - | TRBV7-9
TGTGCCAGTAGTTCCGGGACAGGGACTTGGACCCAGTACTTC | CASSSGTGTWTQYF | TRBJ2-5 | - | TRBD1 | TRBV19
TGTGCCAGCAGCCCCGTACATAGTGGGGGGGCAGCAGATACGCAGTATTTT | CASSPVHSGGAADTQYF | TRBJ2-3 | - | - | TRBV4-2
TGTGCCAGCAAGACAGATAGCAATCAGCCCCAGCATTTT | CASKTDSNQPQHF | TRBJ1-5 | - | - | TRBV2
TGTGCCAGCAGCGTAGCCTCGGGACTAGCGGGGGGGCAGTTCTTC | CASSVASGLAGGQFF | TRBJ2-1 | - | TRBD2 | TRBV9
TGCGCCAGCAGCGACAGGGGATCCGGGGCCAACGTCCTGACTTTC | CASSDRGSGANVLTF | TRBJ2-6 | many | TRBD1 | TRBV5-1
TGTGCCAGCAGCCAAGTCCCACCCCTACCTCCACAGCCTAGCAATCAGCCCCAGCATTTT | CASSQVPPLPPQPSNQPQHF | TRBJ1-5 | - | - | TRBV14
TGTGCCAGCAGTCCCGGGACAGGGACCCCTGAAGCTTTCTTT | CASSPGTGTPEAFF | TRBJ1-1 | - | TRBD1 | TRBV28